This T cell receptor beta chain is drawn from a study of CD8 T cells in Susac syndrome. Trimming took off 3 bases at V and 1 base at J, with 12 bases between the two ends. Germline CDR1 is KGHSH and CDR2 is LQKENI. This CDR3 has 15 amino acids. Each multiple sclerosis control was a treatment-naive patient with relapsing-remitting disease that was either stable or active. An amount of RNA that ranged from roughly 0.45 to 1 ug was reverse transcribed with random hexamers. TCRdb recomputed calls from the immunoSEQ multiplex PCR reads with MiXCR, one row per CDR3 protein. The data hold a few hundred thousand distinct CDR3 sequences, with about 85% observed a single time.

The clonotype was recovered from a human donor with multiple sclerosis. V is TRBV18 and J is TRBJ1-1, with D perhaps TRBD1 (6 bases). The material sequenced was CD8+ T cells from PBMCs. The CDR3 region has the DNA TGTGCCAGCTCACCTGGGGAGGGGGGGAACACTGAAGCTTTCTTT. Its translation is CASSPGEGGNTEAFF. Full variable domain (rest looked up from reference TRBV18 and TRBJ1-1): NAGVMQNPRHLVRRRGQEARLRCSPMKGHSHVYWYRQLPEEGLKFMVYLQKENIIDESGMPKERFSAEFPKEGPSILRIQQVVRGDSAAYFCASSPGEGGNTEAFFGQGTRLTVV.